These 28 T cell receptor beta chains came from one sample sequenced in a study of post-analysis software for immune sequencing data. TCR beta cDNA libraries included unique molecular identifiers. TCRdb reanalysed the PCR reads using MiXCR and keeps one entry per CDR3 protein. The top ten clones hold around 4.7% of a sample with approximately 770,000 distinct CDR3 sequences, 46% of them seen once. Their recognized antigens are unknown. Study results and caveats: TRBV5-6, TRBV5-1 and TRBV20-1 were among five TRBV segments more frequent in patients than controls.

Sequenced input: blood. These TCRs come from a girl under 18 with multiple sclerosis.

This chain connects TRBV9 to TRBJ2-1; D is undetermined. The V end lost 3 bases, the J end lost 9 bases, and 16 bases lay between the germline ends. CDR1 is SGDLS, CDR2 YYNGEE, per germline. The CDR3 covers 14 residues. The CDR3 DNA is TGTGCCAGCAGCGCCGACAACCTGAGAGCTGAGCAGTTCTTC. Encoded protein: CASSADNLRAEQFF.

The rearrangement uses TRBV28 and TRBJ2-5; D not resolved. Trimming shortened V by 6 bases and J by 7 bases, and 15 bases separated the two germline ends. Germline V gene lookup returns CDR1 MDHEN and CDR2 SYDVKM. The CDR3 length is 13 residues. The CDR3 spells CASRRLLSVTQYF. CDR3 coding DNA: TGTGCCAGCAGACGCCTCCTTTCAGTGACCCAGTACTTC.

This clonotype was detected a few times. This chain links TRBV5-1 with TRBJ2-3; 8 bases are shared with TRBD1. Germline V CDR1 and CDR2: SGHRS, YFSETQ. This CDR3 has 15 residues. With V trimmed by 2 bases and J by 0 bases, 2 bases remained unmatched. CDR3 region: CASSFRTGSTDTQYF. The CDR3 bases are TGCGCCAGCAGCTTCAGGACAGGGAGCACAGATACGCAGTATTTT.

This clonotype was detected a few times. The chain uses TRBV24-1 and TRBJ2-5, with D possibly called TRBD1 or TRBD2 (5 bases each). V lost 5 bases and J 5 bases, leaving 17 bases between the germline ends. Germline CDR1 reads KGHDR; CDR2 reads SFDVKD. There are 15 residues in the CDR3. The CDR3 region has the DNA TGTGCCACCAGTGCCCCGGGACGGGTAGTGGAGACCCAGTACTTC. Its translation: CATSAPGRVVETQYF.

The V call is TRBV20-1, the J call TRBJ1-5; TRBD1 is a possible D gene (5 bases). The germline V gene has CDR1 DFQATT and CDR2 SNEGSKA (reference sequence). This CDR3 has 12 residues. Trimming pared 4 bases from V and 5 bases from J, leaving 9 bases between. The DNA for the CDR3 is TGCAGTGCTACCAGGGTCGATCAGCCCCAGCATTTT. Translating gives CSATRVDQPQHF.

This chain links TRBV29-1 with TRBJ2-7, with 14 bases aligning to TRBD2. This CDR3 contains 15 residues. Germline lookup yields CDR1 SQVTM and CDR2 ANQGSEA. V was clipped by 7 bases and J by 2 bases; unmatched bases: 7. Here the CDR3 reads CSATGLAGATYEQYF. DNA for the CDR3: TGCAGCGCCACGGGACTAGCGGGAGCGACCTACGAGCAGTACTTC.

The V and J genes are TRBV29-1 and TRBJ2-7; D is possibly TRBD1 (6 bases). The J call may be wrong; the DNA end is better matched by TRBJ2-4. Looked up from germline, CDR1 is SQVTM and CDR2 is ANQGSEA. CDR3 length: 12 residues. The DNA of the CDR3 is TGCAGCGGGGGGCAGGAACGAAACATTCAGTACTTC. Translated, it gives CSGGQERNIQYF.

This chain uses TRBV20-1 with TRBJ1-2; D ambiguous. Trimming took 6 bases from V and 4 from J, leaving 12 bases between them. Looked up from germline, CDR1 is DFQATT and CDR2 is SNEGSKA (reference sequence). The CDR3 covers 12 residues. The CDR3 DNA follows: TGCAGTGCGAGGACGAGATTCTATGGCTACACCTTC. It yields the protein CSARTRFYGYTF.

The chain links TRBV5-1 to TRBJ2-4; 8 nucleotides align to TRBD2. The length of the CDR3 is 14 residues. The trim removed 1 base at V and 13 bases at J, leaving 10 bases unmatched. The germline V gene encodes CDR1 SGHRS and CDR2 YFSETQ. The CDR3 region is CASSLLAEAGEQYF. The CDR3 region has the DNA TGCGCCAGCAGCTTGTTAGCAGAAGCGGGAGAGCAGTACTTC.

V gene TRBV7-9 combines with J gene TRBJ2-1; TRBD2 agrees at 9 bases. This CDR3 has 17 amino acids. Germline V gives CDR1 SEHNR, CDR2 FQNEAQ (reference sequence). J gave up 5 bases and V 3 bases, and 11 bases lay outside the gene matches. CDR3 sequence reads: CASSFLASGAQHNEQFF. DNA for the CDR3: TGTGCCAGCAGCTTCCTGGCTAGCGGGGCACAACACAATGAGCAGTTCTTC.

The DNA for the CDR3 is TGTGCCAGCAGCTTAGTAACCGACATCAACGGAAAACTGTTTTTT. The encoded protein is CASSLVTDINGKLFF. This chain joins TRBV7-9 and TRBJ1-4, with D unresolved. This CDR3 has 15 amino acids. V lost 1 base and J 10 bases, leaving 16 bases between the germline ends. Looked up from germline, CDR1 is SEHNR and CDR2 is FQNEAQ (reference sequence).

The chain is built from TRBV7-9 and TRBJ2-5; unclear D gene. The germline V and J ends were trimmed by 3 bases and 4 bases, with 9 bases remaining between them. Germline V CDR1 and CDR2: SEHNR, FQNEAQ (reference sequence). CDR3 length: 13 residues. The DNA of the CDR3 is TGTGCCAGCAGCTTCTGGGGATCAGAGACCCAGTACTTC. This codes for CASSFWGSETQYF.

This clonotype was counted a few times. The V call is TRBV7-8, the J call TRBJ2-1; D perhaps matches TRBD1 (6 bases). V lost 5 bases, J lost 8 bases, and 16 bases lay in between. CDR1 and CDR2 from the germline V gene are SGHVS and FQNEAQ. The CDR3 totals 14 residues. The CDR3 spells CASSLDTGWDEQFF. In DNA form, the CDR3 reads TGTGCCAGCAGCCTAGACACAGGGTGGGATGAGCAGTTCTTC.

V and J are TRBV7-3 and TRBJ2-1; D is undetermined. There are 16 residues in the CDR3. V lost 0 bases and J 0 bases, leaving 9 bases between the germline ends. From germline, CDR1 is SGHTA and CDR2 FQGTGA. Here the CDR3 DNA reads TGTGCCAGCAGCTTAACCCTACAAAGCTCCTACAATGAGCAGTTCTTC. Translating gives CASSLTLQSSYNEQFF.

CDR3 residues: CASRIPGQGFTDTQYF. The DNA of the CDR3 is TGTGCCAGCAGAATACCGGGACAGGGATTCACAGATACGCAGTATTTT. The chain uses TRBV28 and TRBJ2-3; TRBD1 matches 9 bases. This CDR3 region has 16 residues. Trimming removed 6 bases from V and 2 bases from J; junction bases left unmatched: 9. The germline V gene encodes CDR1 MDHEN and CDR2 SYDVKM.

CDR3 protein: CASSPTSDREYEQFF. The CDR3 nucleotides are TGTGCCAGCAGTCCGACATCCGACAGGGAGTATGAGCAGTTCTTC. The gene calls are TRBV27 and TRBJ2-1; 7 nucleotides agree with TRBD1. V was clipped by 5 bases and J by 8 bases; unmatched bases: 12. CDR3 length: 15 amino acids. In germline, CDR1 is MNHEY, CDR2 SMNVEV (reference sequence).

The chain is built from TRBV7-9 and TRBJ2-7, with 7 bases matching TRBD2. The CDR3 loop spans 13 amino acids. Germline V gene data show CDR1 as SEHNR and CDR2 as FQNEAQ (reference sequence). V lost 8 bases to trimming and J lost 1 base; unmatched junction nucleotides: 5. In DNA, the CDR3 is TGTGCCAGCGGGGGGGGAGTATCCTACGAGCAGTACTTC. Amino acids: CASGGGVSYEQYF.

The table lists this clonotype with a few counts. This chain connects TRBV9 to TRBJ2-3; 8 positions match TRBD2. The V gene's germline CDR1 is SGDLS and CDR2 YYNGEE. V lost 0 bases, J lost 8 bases, and 5 bases stayed unmatched. The CDR3 runs to 14 residues. The CDR3 loop is CASSVDSGGGTQYF. DNA for the CDR3: TGTGCCAGCAGCGTAGACTCGGGAGGGGGTACGCAGTATTTT. Full variable domain (missing parts from reference TRBV9 and TRBJ2-3): DSGVTQTPKHLITATGQRVTLRCSPRSGDLSVYWYQQSLDQGLQFLIQYYNGEERAKGNILERFSAQQFPDLHSELNLSSLELGDSALYFCASSVDSGGGTQYFGPGTRLTVL.

This clonotype was counted a few times. The chain carries TRBV5-6 and TRBJ2-5; no clear D gene. The CDR3 extends over 12 amino acids. Germline-derived CDR1 and CDR2 are SGHDT and YYEEEE. V lost 4 bases and J lost 4, with 8 bases in between. The DNA for the CDR3 is TGTGCCAGCAGCCTCCTCCCAGAGACCCAGTACTTC. Residues: CASSLLPETQYF.

This clonotype came up a few times. DNA of the CDR3: TGCAGCTATAACCTTAGACAGAACACTGAAGCTTTCTTT. Encoded protein: CSYNLRQNTEAFF. The chain carries TRBV29-1 and TRBJ1-1; D not resolved. The CDR3 spans 13 residues. V shed 8 bases and J shed 1 base, with 14 bases lying between them. CDR1 SQVTM and CDR2 ANQGSEA come from the germline V gene. The full variable domain, with the rest looked up from reference TRBV29-1 and TRBJ1-1, is SAVISQKPSRDICQRGTSLTIQCQVDSQVTMMFWYRQQPGQSLTLIATANQGSEATYESGFVIDKFPISRPNLTFSTLTVSNMSPEDSSIYLCSYNLRQNTEAFFGQGTRLTVV.

This chain links TRBV7-2 with TRBJ1-5; 12 bases align to TRBD1. CDR1 is SGHTA and CDR2 is FQGNSA in the germline V gene. The CDR3 is 15 amino acids. V gave up 5 bases and J gave up 6 bases; unmatched junction bases: 5. The DNA for the CDR3 is TGTGCCAGCAGCCTAGGGACAGGGGGCGTTCAGCCCCAGCATTTT. The encoded protein is CASSLGTGGVQPQHF.

J is TRBJ1-1 and V is TRBV5-4; D ambiguous. V was trimmed by 0 bases and J by 3 bases, leaving 12 bases between them. Germline V gives CDR1 SGHNT, CDR2 YYREEE (reference sequence). The CDR3 is 15 residues long. The CDR3, as DNA: TGTGCCAGCAGCTTGGTTGCGGGGATGGACACTGAAGCTTTCTTT. Translating gives CASSLVAGMDTEAFF.

This clonotype was counted at least ten times. The chain links TRBV27 to TRBJ2-6; either TRBD1 or TRBD2 may fit D (5 bases each). CDR3 length: 19 amino acids. The V gene lost 2 bases and the J gene lost 0 bases, with 17 bases spanning the gap. The germline V gene encodes CDR1 MNHEY and CDR2 SMNVEV (reference sequence). The CDR3 nucleotides read TGTGCCAGCAGTTTAAGGGGACCCGGACGGAGCTCTGGGGCCAACGTCCTGACTTTC. It specifies CASSLRGPGRSSGANVLTF.

V gene TRBV20-1 combines with J gene TRBJ2-7; the match to TRBD1 covers 8 bases. Per germline, CDR1 DFQATT and CDR2 SNEGSKA (reference sequence). V was pared by 6 bases and J by 0 bases, with 7 bases of the junction left unmatched. The CDR3 length is 14 residues. CDR3 in amino acids: CSAAGQGRSYEQYF. CDR3 nucleotide sequence: TGCAGTGCCGCAGGACAGGGTCGCTCCTACGAGCAGTACTTC.

The chain employs TRBV27 and TRBJ2-1, with 10 positions matching TRBD2. The germline V gene encodes CDR1 MNHEY and CDR2 SMNVEV (reference sequence). The CDR3 runs to 16 residues. J lost 6 bases, V lost 3 bases, and 8 bases had no gene match. CDR3 DNA: TGTGCCAGCAGTTTCCCTGGGCTAGCGGGAGCCAATGAGCAGTTCTTC. It is translated as CASSFPGLAGANEQFF.

V gene TRBV3-1 combines with J gene TRBJ1-1; D perhaps matches TRBD1 (5 bases). Germline CDR1 reads LGHDT; CDR2 reads YNNKEL (reference sequence). The V and J ends lost 3 bases and 8 bases respectively, with 10 bases between them. The length of the CDR3 is 12 residues. CDR3 in DNA: TGTGCCAGCAGCCAGGCAGGGTTCGAAGCTTTCTTT. Protein product: CASSQAGFEAFF.

This clonotype came up once. The chain carries TRBV7-2 and TRBJ2-3, with D maybe TRBD2 (5 bases). Germline loops: CDR1 SGHTA, CDR2 FQGNSA. The CDR3 consists of 14 residues. Trimming removed 3 bases at V and 5 bases at J, with 12 bases between. CDR3 region: CASSFSGGLDTQYF. The CDR3 DNA sequence: TGTGCCAGCAGCTTCTCAGGAGGACTAGATACGCAGTATTTT.

This chain joins TRBV20-1 and TRBJ2-7; no clear D. Trimming took off 1 base at V and 5 bases at J, with 12 bases between the two ends. In germline, CDR1 is DFQATT, CDR2 SNEGSKA (reference sequence). The CDR3 sequence is 13 residues long. DNA of the CDR3: TGCAGTGCTAGAGGGCCCGGGCCCCACGAGCAGTACTTC. It yields the protein CSARGPGPHEQYF.